The present TCR beta chain was sequenced within a study of cytomegalovirus exposure and HLA in healthy donors. This clone was observed a few times. PCR primers comprised 60 Vbeta and 13 Jbeta primers. The protocol was immunoSEQ multiplex PCR, while the TCRdb copy is restricted to in-frame clones and leaves out a portion. Among some 120,000 clones listed, approximately 82% were seen once. This CDR3 region has 13 residues. Germline V gene lookup returns CDR1 KGHSH and CDR2 LQKENI. The V end was cut by 3 bases, the J end by 5 bases, with 10 bases between. The TCR sequence derives from a man younger than 35 in good health and CMV-seropositive. The sample comprised PBMCs. V and J are TRBV18 and TRBJ2-5; possible D gene TRBD2, 5 bases. CDR3 sequence (DNA): TGTGCCAGCTCACCCGCCGGGGAGGAGACCCAGTACTTC. Its translation is CASSPAGEETQYF.